This T cell receptor beta chain was sequenced during a study of T cell changes during pregnancy in multiple sclerosis. CDR3 size: 17 residues. Germline V gene sequence: CDR1 SGDLS, CDR2 YYNGEE. The V segment lost 0 bases and the J segment 0 bases; nucleotides outside the gene matches: 8. Method: immunoSEQ multiplex PCR; TCRdb's copy keeps in-frame clones and lacks some. The sample lists 35,000 to 45,000 clones; roughly 91% were seen once. The receptor was derived from a female donor in good health, enrolled as a control in a pregnancy study. The V gene is TRBV9, the J gene TRBJ2-5; 7 bases are shared with TRBD2. Here the sequenced sample was CD4+ T cells from peripheral blood mononuclear cells, taken in the second trimester of pregnancy. The CDR3: CASSVAGGSPHQETQYF. Here the CDR3 DNA reads TGTGCCAGCAGCGTAGCGGGGGGTTCACCTCACCAAGAGACCCAGTACTTC.